This T cell receptor (beta chain) was documented in a study of early T cells in non-severe SARS-CoV-2 infection. MiXCR, applied by TCRdb to the 5' RACE reads, yields one record per CDR3 protein. The sample holds about 82,000 distinct CDR3 sequences, 13% seen once. The CDR3 runs to 14 residues. CDR1 and CDR2 (germline): LNHDA, SQIVND (reference sequence). V dropped 7 bases and J dropped 4; count of bases not matched to a gene: 8. This clonotype was seen only a few times. The sequence came from an adult who was a healthcare worker with PCR-confirmed SARS-CoV-2 infection or an uninfected control (not recorded which). The rearrangement joins TRBV19 to TRBJ2-3, with 7 nucleotides matching TRBD1. Sequenced material: whole blood. This CDR3 reads CASKATGRADTQYF. In DNA, the CDR3 is TGTGCCAGTAAAGCGACAGGGCGAGCAGATACGCAGTATTTT.